The entry that follows covers one T cell receptor beta chain sequence. Genomic DNA belonging to each subset was distributed in equal measure over several immunoSEQ plates. Sequencing was performed with immunoSEQ multiplex PCR; in TCRdb, only in-frame clones are kept and a portion is missing. The sample shows some 650,000 clones, less than 98% of them seen only once. This specimen comes from a study of shared clonotypes between healthy human individuals. The germline V and J ends were trimmed by 0 bases and 2 bases, with 12 bases remaining between them. This CDR3 is 15 amino acids long. Germline lookup yields CDR1 SGHNT and CDR2 YYREEE (reference sequence).

This receptor was taken from a woman in her 30s in good health. The sequencing sample was made of naive CD4+ T cells sorted from blood. Regarding subset: CD45RA+ positively selected. The chain joins TRBV5-4 to TRBJ2-7; D is ambiguous. The CDR3 spells CASSLAPIWTYEQYF. For the CDR3, the DNA is TGTGCCAGCAGCTTGGCGCCCATCTGGACCTACGAGCAGTACTTC.